Listed below are T cell receptor beta chains from one sample, sequenced in a study of cytomegalovirus exposure and HLA in healthy donors. Measured with immunoSEQ multiplex PCR; TCRdb has only the in-frame clones, and not every one. The sample lists about 300,000 clones, 86% occurring once. Sequencing was done on a sample of PBMCs. Receptors originate from a man in his forties in good health and CMV-seropositive. Both conserved end residues are part of each CDR3. The order of the fields is J gene, clone size, V gene, D gene, CDR3 protein, CDR3 DNA. A D gene is named only where the DNA matches it firmly. Size values are once, few and many counts, or a class for expanded clones, and some rows have none.

j_call: TRBJ2-2
clone_size: NA
v_call: TRBV7-3
d_call: NA
cdr3_aa: CASSLRTGELFF
cdr3_nt: TGTGCCAGCAGCTTGCGCACCGGGGAGCTGTTTTTT

j_call: TRBJ2-1
clone_size: NA
v_call: TRBV19
d_call: TRBD2
cdr3_aa: CASRAGTSGNEQFF
cdr3_nt: TGTGCCAGTAGGGCCGGGACTAGCGGGAATGAGCAGTTCTTC

j_call: TRBJ2-5
clone_size: NA
v_call: TRBV27
d_call: TRBD2
cdr3_aa: CAIGLAGPRGTQYF
cdr3_nt: TGTGCCATCGGACTAGCGGGGCCGAGAGGGACCCAGTACTTC

j_call: TRBJ1-1
clone_size: NA
v_call: TRBV7-2
d_call: TRBD1
cdr3_aa: CASSPTGDTEAFF
cdr3_nt: TGTGCCAGCAGCCCGACAGGGGACACTGAAGCTTTCTTT

j_call: TRBJ2-5
clone_size: NA
v_call: TRBV7-9
d_call: NA
cdr3_aa: CASSLARGARETQYF
cdr3_nt: TGTGCCAGCAGCTTAGCCAGGGGAGCGCGAGAGACCCAGTACTTC

j_call: TRBJ2-3
clone_size: NA
v_call: TRBV2
d_call: NA
cdr3_aa: CASTLSGALTDTQYF
cdr3_nt: TGTGCCAGCACCTTGAGCGGAGCCCTCACAGATACGCAGTATTTT

j_call: TRBJ2-7
clone_size: NA
v_call: TRBV10-2
d_call: NA
cdr3_aa: CASSESPSYEQYF
cdr3_nt: TGCGCCAGCAGTGAGTCGCCCAGCTACGAGCAGTACTTC

j_call: TRBJ1-2
clone_size: NA
v_call: TRBV18
d_call: TRBD1
cdr3_aa: CASSQGQDINYGYTF
cdr3_nt: TGTGCCAGCTCACAGGGACAGGATATTAACTATGGCTACACCTTC

j_call: TRBJ2-3
clone_size: many
v_call: TRBV5-8
d_call: TRBD1
cdr3_aa: CASSSGQGRDTQYF
cdr3_nt: TGTGCCAGCAGCTCCGGACAGGGGAGAGATACGCAGTATTTT

j_call: TRBJ2-7
clone_size: NA
v_call: TRBV28
d_call: TRBD1
cdr3_aa: CASNDMDRGSSYEQYF
cdr3_nt: TGTGCCAGCAACGATATGGACAGGGGGAGCTCCTACGAGCAGTACTTC

j_call: TRBJ2-5
clone_size: NA
v_call: TRBV10-3
d_call: NA
cdr3_aa: CAISGGQQEETQYF
cdr3_nt: TGTGCCATCAGTGGAGGCCAGCAAGAAGAGACCCAGTACTTC

j_call: TRBJ2-1
clone_size: once
v_call: TRBV29-1
d_call: TRBD1
cdr3_aa: CSVLPGQGLDYEQFF
cdr3_nt: TGCAGCGTCTTACCGGGACAGGGACTTGATTATGAGCAGTTCTTC

j_call: TRBJ1-4
clone_size: once
v_call: TRBV28
d_call: NA
cdr3_aa: CASSHPTGGGEKLFF
cdr3_nt: TGTGCCAGCAGTCACCCTACCGGGGGGGGTGAAAAACTGTTTTTT

j_call: TRBJ2-1
clone_size: NA
v_call: TRBV5-4
d_call: NA
cdr3_aa: CASSLFRGSGYNEQFF
cdr3_nt: TGTGCCAGCAGCTTGTTCCGAGGGAGTGGGTACAATGAGCAGTTCTTC

j_call: TRBJ2-7
clone_size: once
v_call: TRBV27
d_call: TRBD2
cdr3_aa: CASSLSWTSDHEQYF
cdr3_nt: TGTGCCAGCAGTTTATCGTGGACTAGCGACCACGAGCAGTACTTC